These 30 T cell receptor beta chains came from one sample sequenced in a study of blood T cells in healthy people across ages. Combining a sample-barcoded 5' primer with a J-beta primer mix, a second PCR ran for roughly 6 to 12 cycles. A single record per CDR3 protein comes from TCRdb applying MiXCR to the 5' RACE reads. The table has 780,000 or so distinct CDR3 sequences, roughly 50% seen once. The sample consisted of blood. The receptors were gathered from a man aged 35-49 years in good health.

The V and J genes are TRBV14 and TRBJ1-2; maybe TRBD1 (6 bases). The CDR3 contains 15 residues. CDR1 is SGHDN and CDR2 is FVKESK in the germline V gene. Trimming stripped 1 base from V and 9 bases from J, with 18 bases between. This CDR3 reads CASSQVKGGLRSYTF. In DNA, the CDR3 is TGTGCCAGCAGCCAAGTGAAGGGGGGGCTGAGAAGCTACACCTTC.

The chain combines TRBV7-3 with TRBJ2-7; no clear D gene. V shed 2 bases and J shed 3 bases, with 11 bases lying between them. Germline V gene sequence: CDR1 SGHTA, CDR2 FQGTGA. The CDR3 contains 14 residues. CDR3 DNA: TGTGCCAGCAGCTTATACCTGGGAAACTACGAGCAGTACTTC. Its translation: CASSLYLGNYEQYF.

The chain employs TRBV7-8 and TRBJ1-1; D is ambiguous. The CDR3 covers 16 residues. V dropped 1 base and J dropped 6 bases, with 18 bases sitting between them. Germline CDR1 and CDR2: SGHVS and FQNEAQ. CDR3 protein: CASSLEGVGKLAEAFF. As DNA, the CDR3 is TGTGCCAGCAGCTTAGAAGGCGTGGGGAAATTGGCTGAAGCTTTCTTT.

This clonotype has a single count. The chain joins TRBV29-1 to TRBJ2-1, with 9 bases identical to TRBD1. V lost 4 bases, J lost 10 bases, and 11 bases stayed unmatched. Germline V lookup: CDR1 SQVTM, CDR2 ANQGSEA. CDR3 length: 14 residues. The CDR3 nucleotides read TGCAGCGTTGCCGGGACAGGGACGGATCGGGAGCAGTTCTTC. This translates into CSVAGTGTDREQFF.

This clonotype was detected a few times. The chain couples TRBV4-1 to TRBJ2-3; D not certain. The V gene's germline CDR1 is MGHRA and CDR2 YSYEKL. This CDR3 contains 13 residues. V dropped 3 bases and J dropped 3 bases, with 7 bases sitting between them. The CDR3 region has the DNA TGCGCCAGCAGCCAGAGAACAACAGATACGCAGTATTTT. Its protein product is CASSQRTTDTQYF.

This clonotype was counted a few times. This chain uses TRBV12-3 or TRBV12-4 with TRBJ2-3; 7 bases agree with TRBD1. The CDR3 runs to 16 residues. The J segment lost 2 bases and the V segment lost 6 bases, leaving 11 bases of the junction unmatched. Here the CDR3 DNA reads TGTGCCAGCAGGACCTACAGGGGAAAAAACACAGATACGCAGTATTTT. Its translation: CASRTYRGKNTDTQYF.

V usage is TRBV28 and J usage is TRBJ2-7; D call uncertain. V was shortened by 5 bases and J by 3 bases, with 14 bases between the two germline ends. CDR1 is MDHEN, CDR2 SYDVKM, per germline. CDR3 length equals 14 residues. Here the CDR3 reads CASSVPGNYYEQYF. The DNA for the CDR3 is TGTGCCAGCAGTGTACCGGGCAATTACTACGAGCAGTACTTC.

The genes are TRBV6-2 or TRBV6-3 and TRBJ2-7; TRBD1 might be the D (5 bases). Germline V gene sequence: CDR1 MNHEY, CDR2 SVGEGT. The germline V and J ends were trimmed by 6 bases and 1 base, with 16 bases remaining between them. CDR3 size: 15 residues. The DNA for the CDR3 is TGTGCCAGCAGAGCTCGGACACGCCCTTCCTACGAGCAGTACTTC. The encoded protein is CASRARTRPSYEQYF.

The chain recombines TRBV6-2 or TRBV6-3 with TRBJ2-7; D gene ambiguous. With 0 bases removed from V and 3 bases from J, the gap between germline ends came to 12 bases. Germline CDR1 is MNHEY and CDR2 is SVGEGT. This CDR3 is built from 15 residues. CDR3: CASSYSRSLDYEQYF. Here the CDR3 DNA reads TGTGCCAGCAGTTACTCGAGATCATTAGACTACGAGCAGTACTTC.

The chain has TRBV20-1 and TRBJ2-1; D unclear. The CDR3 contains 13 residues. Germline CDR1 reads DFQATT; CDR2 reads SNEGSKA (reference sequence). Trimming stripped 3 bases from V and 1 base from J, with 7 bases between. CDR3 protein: CSASFVSYNEQFF. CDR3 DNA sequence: TGCAGTGCTAGCTTTGTGTCCTACAATGAGCAGTTCTTC.

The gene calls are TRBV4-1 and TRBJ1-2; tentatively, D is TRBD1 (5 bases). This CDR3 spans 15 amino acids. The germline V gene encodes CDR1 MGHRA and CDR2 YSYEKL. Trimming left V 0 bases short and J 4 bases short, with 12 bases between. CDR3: CASSQEEGQGYGYTF. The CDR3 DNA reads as TGCGCCAGCAGCCAAGAAGAGGGGCAGGGCTATGGCTACACCTTC.

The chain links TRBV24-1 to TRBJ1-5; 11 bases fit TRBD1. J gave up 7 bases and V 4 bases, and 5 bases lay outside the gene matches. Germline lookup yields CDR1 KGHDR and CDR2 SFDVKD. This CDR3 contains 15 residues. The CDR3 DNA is TGTGCCACCAGTGACCCGGGACAGGGGGAACAGCCCCAGCATTTT. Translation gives CATSDPGQGEQPQHF.

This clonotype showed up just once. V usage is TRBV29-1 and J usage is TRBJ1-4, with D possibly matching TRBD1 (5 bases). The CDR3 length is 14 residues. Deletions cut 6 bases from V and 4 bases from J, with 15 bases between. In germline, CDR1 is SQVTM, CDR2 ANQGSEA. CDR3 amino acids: CSVDTGTDNEKLFF. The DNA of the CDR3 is TGCAGCGTGGATACCGGGACGGATAATGAAAAACTGTTTTTT.

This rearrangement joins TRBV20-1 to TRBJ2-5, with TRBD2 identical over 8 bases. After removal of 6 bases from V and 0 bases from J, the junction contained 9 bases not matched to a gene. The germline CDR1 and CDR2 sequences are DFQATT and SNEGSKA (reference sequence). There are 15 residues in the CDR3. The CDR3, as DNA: TGCAGTGCCCCCGGCGGGGGGAGGTACCAAGAGACCCAGTACTTC. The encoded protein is CSAPGGGRYQETQYF.

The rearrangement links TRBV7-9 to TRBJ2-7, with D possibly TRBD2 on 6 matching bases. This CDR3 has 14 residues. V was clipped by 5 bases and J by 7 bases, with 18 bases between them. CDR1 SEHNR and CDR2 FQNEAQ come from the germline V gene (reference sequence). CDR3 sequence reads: CASSPPSGSGEQYF. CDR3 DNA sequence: TGTGCCAGCAGCCCCCCGAGCGGGTCCGGAGAGCAGTACTTC.

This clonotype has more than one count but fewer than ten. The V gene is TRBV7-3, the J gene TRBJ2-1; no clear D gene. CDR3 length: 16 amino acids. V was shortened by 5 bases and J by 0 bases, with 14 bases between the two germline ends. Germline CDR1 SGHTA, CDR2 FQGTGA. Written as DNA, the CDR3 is TGTGCCAGCAGCCCAGACCCCCCGGCCTCCTACAATGAGCAGTTCTTC. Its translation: CASSPDPPASYNEQFF. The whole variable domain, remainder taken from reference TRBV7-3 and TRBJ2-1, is GAGVSQTPSNKVTEKGKYVELRCDPISGHTALYWYRQSLGQGPEFLIYFQGTGAADDSGLPNDRFFAVRPEGSVSTLKIQRTERGDSAVYLCASSPDPPASYNEQFFGPGTRLTVL.

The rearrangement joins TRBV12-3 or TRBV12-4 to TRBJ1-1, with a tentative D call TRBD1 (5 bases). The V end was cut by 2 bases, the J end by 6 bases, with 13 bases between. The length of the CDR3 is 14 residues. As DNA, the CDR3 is TGTGCCAGCAGTTTATCGTCAGGGCTCCCTGAAGCTTTCTTT. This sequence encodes CASSLSSGLPEAFF.

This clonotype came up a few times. The chain's CDR3 is CASSLSGTGLDNSPLHF. The DNA for the CDR3 is TGTGCCAGCAGCTTATCCGGGACAGGGCTCGATAATTCACCCCTCCACTTT. The V call is TRBV7-3, the J call TRBJ1-6, with 9 bases identical to TRBD1. The trim removed 2 bases at V and 5 bases at J, leaving 7 bases unmatched. The CDR3 consists of 17 residues. Germline V lookup: CDR1 SGHTA, CDR2 FQGTGA.

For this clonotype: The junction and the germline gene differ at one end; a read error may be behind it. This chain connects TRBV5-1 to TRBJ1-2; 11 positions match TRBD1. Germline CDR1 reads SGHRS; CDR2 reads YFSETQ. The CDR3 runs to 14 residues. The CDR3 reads CASSSGQGAEGYNF. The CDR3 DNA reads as TGCGCCAGCAGCTCCGGACAGGGGGCGGAGGGCTACAACTTC.

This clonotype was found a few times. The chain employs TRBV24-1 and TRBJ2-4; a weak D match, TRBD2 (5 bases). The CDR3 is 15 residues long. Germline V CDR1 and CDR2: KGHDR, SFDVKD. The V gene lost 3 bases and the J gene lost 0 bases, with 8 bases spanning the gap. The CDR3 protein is CATSDPRAAKNIQYF. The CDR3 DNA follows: TGTGCCACCAGTGATCCGAGGGCAGCCAAAAACATTCAGTACTTC.

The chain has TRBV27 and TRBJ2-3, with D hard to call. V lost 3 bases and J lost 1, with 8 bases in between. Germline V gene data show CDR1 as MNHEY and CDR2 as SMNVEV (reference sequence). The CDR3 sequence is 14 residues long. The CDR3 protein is CASSFQDRTDTQYF. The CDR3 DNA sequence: TGTGCCAGCAGTTTTCAGGATCGCACAGATACGCAGTATTTT.

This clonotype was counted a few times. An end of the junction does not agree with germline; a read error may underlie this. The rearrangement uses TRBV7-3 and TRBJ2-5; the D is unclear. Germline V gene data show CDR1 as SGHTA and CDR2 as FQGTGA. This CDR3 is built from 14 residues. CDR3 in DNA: TGTGCCAGCAGAACAGAGGCCATACAAGGGACCCAGTACTTC. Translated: CASRTEAIQGTQYF.

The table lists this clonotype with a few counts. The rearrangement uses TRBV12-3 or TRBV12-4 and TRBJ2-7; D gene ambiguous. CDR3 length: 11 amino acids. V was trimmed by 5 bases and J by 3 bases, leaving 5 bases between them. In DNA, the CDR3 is TGTGCCAGCAGTGTTTTCTACGAGCAGTACTTC. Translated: CASSVFYEQYF.

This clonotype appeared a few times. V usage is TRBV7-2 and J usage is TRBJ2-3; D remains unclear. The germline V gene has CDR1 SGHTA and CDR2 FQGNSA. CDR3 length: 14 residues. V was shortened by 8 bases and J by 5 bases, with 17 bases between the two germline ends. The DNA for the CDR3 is TGTGCCAGCGCTCCGGGCGGTCCAGGAGATACGCAGTATTTT. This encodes CASAPGGPGDTQYF.

The CDR3 nucleotides read TGTGCCAGCAGCTTAGCGGGAGCCTCTGGGGCCAACGTCCTGACTTTC. Protein product: CASSLAGASGANVLTF. The chain combines TRBV7-2 with TRBJ2-6; possible D gene TRBD2, 5 bases. V lost 0 bases to trimming and J lost 0 bases, with 6 bases between them. The CDR3 is made up of 16 amino acids. Germline values: CDR1 SGHTA, CDR2 FQGNSA.

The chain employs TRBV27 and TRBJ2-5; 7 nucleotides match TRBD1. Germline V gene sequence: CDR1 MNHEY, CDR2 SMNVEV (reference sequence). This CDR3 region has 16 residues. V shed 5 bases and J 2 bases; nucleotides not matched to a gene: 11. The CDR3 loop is CASSIHRGSFQETQYF. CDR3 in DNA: TGTGCCAGCAGTATCCACAGGGGTTCATTTCAAGAGACCCAGTACTTC.

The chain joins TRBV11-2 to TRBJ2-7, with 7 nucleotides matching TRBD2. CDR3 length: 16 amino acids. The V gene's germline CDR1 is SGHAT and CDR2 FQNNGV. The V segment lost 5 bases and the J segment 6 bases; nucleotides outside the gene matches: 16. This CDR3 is CASSPFGAGVSAEQYF. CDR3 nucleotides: TGTGCCAGCAGCCCATTCGGGGCGGGAGTATCGGCCGAGCAGTACTTC.

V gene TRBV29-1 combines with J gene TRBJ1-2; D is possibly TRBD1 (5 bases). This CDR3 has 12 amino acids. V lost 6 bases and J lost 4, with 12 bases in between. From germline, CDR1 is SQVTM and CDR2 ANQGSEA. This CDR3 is CSVAGQTYGYTF. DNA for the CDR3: TGCAGCGTCGCAGGACAAACCTATGGCTACACCTTC.

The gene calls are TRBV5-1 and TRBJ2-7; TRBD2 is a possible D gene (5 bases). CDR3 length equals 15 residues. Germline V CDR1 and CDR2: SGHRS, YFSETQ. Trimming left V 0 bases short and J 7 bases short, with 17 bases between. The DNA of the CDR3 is TGCGCCAGCAGCTTGGTAAGGACTTCGAACAATGAGCAGTACTTC. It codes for CASSLVRTSNNEQYF.

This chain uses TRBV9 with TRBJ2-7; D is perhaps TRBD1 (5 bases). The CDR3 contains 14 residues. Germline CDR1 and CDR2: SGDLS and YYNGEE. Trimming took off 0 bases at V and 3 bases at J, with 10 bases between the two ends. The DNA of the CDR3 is TGTGCCAGCAGCGTAGCAGGGAACGACTACGAGCAGTACTTC. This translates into CASSVAGNDYEQYF.